Listed below are T cell receptor beta chains from one sample, sequenced in a study of OX40 agonist ivuxolimab in advanced cancers. Only in-frame clones appear in the TCRdb table, and some are missing; sequencing was by immunoSEQ multiplex PCR. The sample holds more than 45,000 clones, 80% to 85% seen once. The specimen comprised CD4+ or CD8+ T cells sorted from blood, sampled in a trial of the OX40 agonist ivuxolimab. The receptors here all came from an adult with an advanced solid tumor such as melanoma, head and neck, liver or kidney cancer. Each CDR3 is given with its conserved first and last residue. Each record gives: J gene, clone size, V gene, D gene, CDR3 protein, CDR3 DNA. D genes are given only for firm matches. Some rows mark clone size as missing; the rest say once, few, many or name a class of expanded clone.

j_gene: TRBJ2-2
abundance: .
v_gene: TRBV14
d_gene: TRBD1
CDR3aa: CASSQRPGQSTGELFF
CDR3nt: TGTGCCAGCAGCCAAAGGCCGGGACAGAGTACCGGGGAGCTGTTTTTT

j_gene: TRBJ2-3
abundance: .
v_gene: TRBV11-3
d_gene: .
CDR3aa: CASSSTVFPDTQYF
CDR3nt: TGTGCCAGCAGCTCGACAGTTTTTCCAGATACGCAGTATTTT

j_gene: TRBJ2-1
abundance: .
v_gene: TRBV20-1
d_gene: TRBD2
CDR3aa: CSAEAGAKVF
CDR3nt: TGCAGTGCTGAGGCGGGAGCCAAGGTCTTC

j_gene: TRBJ1-1
abundance: .
v_gene: TRBV10-1
d_gene: .
CDR3aa: CASSTFPGPNTEAFF
CDR3nt: TGCGCCAGCAGTACCTTTCCGGGCCCCAACACTGAAGCTTTCTTT

j_gene: TRBJ1-2
abundance: once
v_gene: TRBV7-2
d_gene: .
CDR3aa: CASSPRRGSYGYTF
CDR3nt: TGTGCCAGCAGCCCGCGGAGGGGTAGCTATGGCTACACCTTC

j_gene: TRBJ1-5
abundance: .
v_gene: TRBV6-5
d_gene: .
CDR3aa: CASSFGQHNQPQHF
CDR3nt: TGTGCCAGCAGTTTTGGACAGCACAATCAGCCCCAGCATTTT

j_gene: TRBJ2-3
abundance: .
v_gene: TRBV6-5
d_gene: .
CDR3aa: CASSYSWGGTDTQYF
CDR3nt: TGTGCCAGCAGTTACTCGTGGGGTGGCACAGATACGCAGTATTTT

j_gene: TRBJ2-4
abundance: .
v_gene: TRBV7-2
d_gene: TRBD2
CDR3aa: CASSLDGLAGRIQYF
CDR3nt: TGTGCCAGCAGCTTAGACGGACTAGCGGGACGCATTCAGTACTTC

j_gene: TRBJ2-7
abundance: .
v_gene: TRBV10-3
d_gene: TRBD1
CDR3aa: CAISTQGDSALSSYEQYF
CDR3nt: TGTGCCATCAGTACACAGGGGGACTCGGCTCTCAGCTCCTACGAGCAGTACTTC

j_gene: TRBJ2-2
abundance: .
v_gene: TRBV4-3
d_gene: TRBD2
CDR3aa: CASSQNRLAGRTGELFF
CDR3nt: TGCGCCAGCAGCCAAAACCGGCTAGCGGGACGAACCGGGGAGCTGTTTTTT

j_gene: TRBJ2-3
abundance: .
v_gene: TRBV4-2
d_gene: TRBD2
CDR3aa: CASSQESGRALGVGTQYF
CDR3nt: TGTGCCAGCAGCCAAGAGTCGGGGAGGGCCTTGGGGGTTGGTACGCAGTATTTT

j_gene: TRBJ2-5
abundance: .
v_gene: TRBV5-6
d_gene: TRBD2
CDR3aa: CASSLILREGHQETQYF
CDR3nt: TGTGCCAGCAGCTTGATTCTTCGGGAGGGCCACCAAGAGACCCAGTACTTC

j_gene: TRBJ1-4
abundance: .
v_gene: TRBV6-5
d_gene: .
CDR3aa: CASSYSGQLNEKLFF
CDR3nt: TGTGCCAGCAGTTACTCAGGACAGCTTAATGAAAAACTGTTTTTT

j_gene: TRBJ1-2
abundance: .
v_gene: TRBV5-4
d_gene: TRBD1
CDR3aa: CASSSALQGKNYGYTF
CDR3nt: TGTGCCAGCAGCTCTGCCCTACAGGGGAAAAACTATGGCTACACCTTC

j_gene: TRBJ2-5
abundance: .
v_gene: TRBV9
d_gene: TRBD2
CDR3aa: CASSGASGQQETQYF
CDR3nt: TGTGCCAGCAGCGGGGCTAGCGGGCAACAAGAGACCCAGTACTTC

j_gene: TRBJ2-1
abundance: .
v_gene: TRBV19
d_gene: TRBD1
CDR3aa: CASSPQGSVLVEQFF
CDR3nt: TGTGCCAGTAGTCCACAGGGGAGTGTGTTGGTTGAGCAGTTCTTC

j_gene: TRBJ2-3
abundance: .
v_gene: TRBV5-1
d_gene: .
CDR3aa: CASSLVEADTQYF
CDR3nt: TGCGCCAGCAGCTTGGTGGAAGCAGATACGCAGTATTTT

j_gene: TRBJ1-5
abundance: .
v_gene: TRBV27
d_gene: TRBD1
CDR3aa: CASSLSTGWRNQPQHF
CDR3nt: TGTGCCAGCAGTTTATCGACAGGGTGGCGAAATCAGCCCCAGCATTTT

j_gene: TRBJ2-4
abundance: .
v_gene: TRBV5-1
d_gene: TRBD1
CDR3aa: CASSSGQGNIQYF
CDR3nt: TGCGCCAGCAGCTCGGGACAGGGAAACATTCAGTACTTC

j_gene: TRBJ1-2
abundance: .
v_gene: TRBV5-4
d_gene: .
CDR3aa: CASSSELNLYGYTF
CDR3nt: TGTGCCAGCAGCTCTGAACTCAATCTCTATGGCTACACCTTC

j_gene: TRBJ1-5
abundance: .
v_gene: TRBV2
d_gene: .
CDR3aa: CAGRSELRQPQHF
CDR3nt: TGTGCCGGAAGGTCAGAGTTACGTCAGCCCCAGCATTTT

j_gene: TRBJ1-1
abundance: .
v_gene: TRBV11-3
d_gene: TRBD1
CDR3aa: CASSTLGGDTEAFF
CDR3nt: TGTGCCAGCAGCACACTAGGGGGCGACACTGAAGCTTTCTTT

j_gene: TRBJ2-3
abundance: few
v_gene: TRBV5-4
d_gene: .
CDR3aa: CATETVGRGRDTQYF
CDR3nt: TGTGCCACCGAGACAGTCGGGCGGGGAAGAGATACGCAGTATTTT

j_gene: TRBJ2-3
abundance: .
v_gene: TRBV7-2
d_gene: .
CDR3aa: CASSLMGAITDTQYF
CDR3nt: TGTGCCAGCAGCTTAATGGGGGCAATCACAGATACGCAGTATTTT

j_gene: TRBJ2-7
abundance: .
v_gene: TRBV19
d_gene: TRBD2
CDR3aa: CASSPGGRQYF
CDR3nt: TGTGCCAGTAGTCCGGGGGGTAGGCAGTACTTC

j_gene: TRBJ2-3
abundance: .
v_gene: TRBV27
d_gene: TRBD2
CDR3aa: CASRILGTSGSTDTQYF
CDR3nt: TGTGCCAGCAGGATACTCGGGACTAGCGGGAGCACAGATACGCAGTATTTT

j_gene: TRBJ1-1
abundance: .
v_gene: TRBV11-3
d_gene: .
CDR3aa: CASSLWEGEAFF
CDR3nt: TGTGCCAGCAGCTTGTGGGAGGGTGAAGCTTTCTTT

j_gene: TRBJ1-6
abundance: .
v_gene: TRBV7-2
d_gene: .
CDR3aa: CASNRGDVRNSPLHF
CDR3nt: TGTGCCAGCAATAGGGGAGACGTACGTAATTCACCCCTCCACTTT

j_gene: TRBJ2-7
abundance: few
v_gene: TRBV27
d_gene: TRBD2
CDR3aa: CASSRRGGEQYF
CDR3nt: TGTGCCAGCAGTCGCCGCGGGGGGGAGCAGTACTTC

j_gene: TRBJ2-1
abundance: .
v_gene: TRBV30
d_gene: .
CDR3aa: CAWRGDIQTQFF
CDR3nt: TGTGCCTGGAGGGGGGACATCCAAACCCAGTTCTTC

j_gene: TRBJ2-2
abundance: .
v_gene: TRBV19
d_gene: .
CDR3aa: CASSVQGSNTGELFF
CDR3nt: TGTGCCAGTAGTGTTCAGGGATCGAACACCGGGGAGCTGTTTTTT

j_gene: TRBJ2-4
abundance: .
v_gene: TRBV7-2
d_gene: .
CDR3aa: CASSQKNIQYF
CDR3nt: TGTGCCAGCAGCCAGAAAAACATTCAGTACTTC

j_gene: TRBJ2-1
abundance: .
v_gene: TRBV30
d_gene: TRBD2
CDR3aa: CAWDQTSGSFNEQFF
CDR3nt: TGTGCCTGGGACCAAACTAGCGGATCATTCAATGAGCAGTTCTTC

j_gene: TRBJ2-5
abundance: .
v_gene: TRBV29-1
d_gene: .
CDR3aa: CSVDQGGRSQETQYF
CDR3nt: TGCAGCGTTGATCAAGGGGGGCGCTCCCAAGAGACCCAGTACTTC

j_gene: TRBJ2-3
abundance: .
v_gene: TRBV4-3
d_gene: TRBD2
CDR3aa: CASSQYGRGIAGRPTDTQYF
CDR3nt: TGCGCCAGCAGCCAATACGGTCGAGGGATAGCGGGACGACCCACAGATACGCAGTATTTT

j_gene: TRBJ2-7
abundance: .
v_gene: TRBV11-3
d_gene: .
CDR3aa: CASSLGPPVGEQYF
CDR3nt: TGTGCCAGCAGCTTGGGGCCTCCGGTAGGCGAGCAGTACTTC

j_gene: TRBJ2-5
abundance: once
v_gene: TRBV7-9
d_gene: .
CDR3aa: CASSPNLLAAQYF
CDR3nt: TGTGCCAGCAGCCCGAACCTACTAGCAGCCCAGTACTTC